Below are 17 T cell receptor beta chains sequenced from a single sample in a study of T cell responses to AZD1222 COVID-19 vaccine. Libraries were prepared by immunoSEQ multiplex PCR; TCRdb keeps only in-frame clonotypes and omits some of them. The table includes 100,000 to 150,000 clones, about nine tenths detected once. Sequencing used peripheral blood, obtained on day 0 of AZD1222 vaccination. The origin of the receptors is an adult in good health.

The V call is TRBV19, the J call TRBJ1-5; TRBD1 is a possible D gene (5 bases). This CDR3 contains 14 residues. Germline V gene data show CDR1 as LNHDA and CDR2 as SQIVND (reference sequence). Trimming removed 5 bases at V and 10 bases at J, with 18 bases between. CDR3 in DNA: TGTGCCAGTAGTGTACAGACAGACACTCATCCCCAGCATTTT. Its translation: CASSVQTDTHPQHF. Drawing the rest from reference TRBV19 and TRBJ1-5, the complete variable domain is DGGITQSPKYLFRKEGQNVTLSCEQNLNHDAMYWYRQDPGQGLRLIYYSQIVNDFQKGDIAEGYSVSREKKESFPLTVTSAQKNPTAFYLCASSVQTDTHPQHFGDGTRLSIL.

This chain connects TRBV29-1 to TRBJ1-1; TRBD1 aligns across 8 bases. The CDR3 spans 13 residues. Looked up from germline, CDR1 is SQVTM and CDR2 is ANQGSEA. V was clipped by 7 bases and J by 3 bases; unmatched bases: 7. The CDR3 spells CSARTGLDTEAFF. The CDR3, as DNA: TGCAGCGCTCGGACAGGGCTGGACACTGAAGCTTTCTTT.

The chain uses TRBV30 and TRBJ1-2, with D maybe TRBD1 (5 bases). The CDR3 contains 11 residues. V was cut by 4 bases and J by 7 bases, with 10 bases left in between. The germline CDR1 and CDR2 sequences are GTSNPN and SVGIG (reference sequence). CDR3: CAWMVGTGYTF. CDR3 DNA: TGTGCCTGGATGGTGGGGACTGGCTACACCTTC.

The chain couples TRBV27 to TRBJ1-3; TRBD1 aligns across 8 bases. Per germline, CDR1 MNHEY and CDR2 SMNVEV (reference sequence). This CDR3 is 16 amino acids long. Losses at the gene ends were 3 bases for V and 5 bases for J; bases not matched to a gene: 9. CDR3 sequence reads: CASSLVIGQGRNTIYF. CDR3 DNA: TGTGCCAGCAGTTTGGTGATTGGACAGGGAAGAAACACCATATATTTT.

The rearrangement joins TRBV18 to TRBJ2-6; perhaps D is TRBD1 or TRBD2 (5 bases each). Trimming removed 3 bases at V and 3 bases at J, with 15 bases between. Germline values: CDR1 KGHSH, CDR2 LQKENI. The CDR3 loop spans 17 amino acids. In DNA form, the CDR3 reads TGTGCCAGCTCACCCCCATCCTCAGGGAGTGGGGCCAACGTCCTGACTTTC. Residues: CASSPPSSGSGANVLTF.

CDR3 loop: CASSYTGTGVEQYF. As DNA, the CDR3 is TGTGCCAGCAGTTATACCGGGACAGGTGTCGAGCAGTACTTC. The chain has TRBV28 and TRBJ2-5; 8 positions agree with TRBD1. Matching the DNA end better, TRBJ2-7 makes the J call doubtful. Germline loops: CDR1 MDHEN, CDR2 SYDVKM. The CDR3 is made up of 14 amino acids.

The chain combines TRBV30 with TRBJ1-4; 10 bases agree with TRBD1. V shed 2 bases, J shed 7 bases, and the junction held 7 bases outside the gene matches. Germline CDR1 reads GTSNPN; CDR2 reads SVGIG (reference sequence). This CDR3 contains 15 residues. The CDR3 sequence is CAWSPGTGVGEKLFF. In DNA, the CDR3 is TGTGCCTGGAGTCCCGGGACAGGGGTGGGTGAAAAACTGTTTTTT.

The chain has TRBV9 and TRBJ1-1, with D possibly TRBD1 on 6 matching bases. The CDR3 consists of 12 residues. The germline gives CDR1 SGDLS, CDR2 YYNGEE. Deletions cut 3 bases from V and 6 bases from J, with 9 bases between. DNA of the CDR3: TGTGCCAGCAGCGAGGGGGGACCTGAAGCTTTCTTT. It yields the protein CASSEGGPEAFF.

This clone came up once. The V gene is TRBV5-1, the J gene TRBJ1-4; tentative D call: TRBD1 (5 bases). V lost 2 bases to trimming and J lost 3 bases, with 11 bases between them. The germline V gene encodes CDR1 SGHRS and CDR2 YFSETQ. CDR3 length: 15 residues. The CDR3 DNA reads as TGCGCCAGCAGCTTATATCGGGGCCCTAATGAAAAACTGTTTTTT. This gives the protein CASSLYRGPNEKLFF.

The chain is built from TRBV2 and TRBJ2-5; D remains unclear. From germline, CDR1 is SNHLY and CDR2 FYNNEI. Trimming cost V 8 bases and J 7 bases, with 23 bases left between them. CDR3 length: 15 amino acids. DNA for the CDR3: TGTGCCAGCGCCCGAGAGGCCATGGCCTTCGGGACCCAGTACTTC. This sequence encodes CASAREAMAFGTQYF.

In its sample, this clone was seen a few times. The chain uses TRBV5-5 and TRBJ1-1, with a tentative D call TRBD1 (6 bases). The V end lost 3 bases, the J end lost 0 bases, and 9 bases lay between the germline ends. The germline V gene has CDR1 SGHKS and CDR2 YYEKEE (reference sequence). The CDR3 loop spans 14 amino acids. This CDR3 reads CASSSTGLNTEAFF. CDR3 nucleotide sequence: TGTGCCAGCAGCTCGACAGGCCTGAACACTGAAGCTTTCTTT.

The V and J genes are TRBV7-9 and TRBJ2-2; the D is unclear. This CDR3 spans 16 amino acids. The V and J ends lost 4 bases and 3 bases respectively, with 15 bases between them. Germline V gene lookup returns CDR1 SEHNR and CDR2 FQNEAQ (reference sequence). The CDR3 nucleotides are TGTGCCAGCAGCTCGAAACTTAAGACGGACACCGGGGAGCTGTTTTTT. Translated, it gives CASSSKLKTDTGELFF.

The chain uses TRBV20-1 and TRBJ1-6; perhaps TRBD1 as D (6 bases). The CDR3 runs to 13 residues. Trimming pared 3 bases from V and 7 bases from J, leaving 10 bases between. The germline V gene encodes CDR1 DFQATT and CDR2 SNEGSKA (reference sequence). Here the CDR3 reads CSASDRQNSPLHF. CDR3 in DNA: TGCAGTGCTAGTGACAGGCAGAATTCACCCCTCCACTTT.

V is TRBV6-5 and J is TRBJ2-1, with 8 bases that match TRBD1. The CDR3 has 14 residues. The germline CDR1 and CDR2 sequences are MNHEY and SVGAGI. V shed 9 bases, J shed 8 bases, and the junction held 12 bases outside the gene matches. CDR3 DNA sequence: TGTGCCAGTGGCAGGACAGGGTTGGGAGATGAGCAGTTCTTC. Translating it yields CASGRTGLGDEQFF.

V usage is TRBV28 and J usage is TRBJ1-2; D perhaps matches TRBD1 (6 bases). The CDR3 is made up of 16 amino acids. Trimming shortened V by 7 bases and J by 0 bases, and 18 bases separated the two germline ends. Germline CDR1 MDHEN, CDR2 SYDVKM. The CDR3 spells CASKGKGQLTNYGYTF. CDR3 DNA sequence: TGTGCCAGCAAGGGGAAAGGACAGCTAACTAACTATGGCTACACCTTC.

This clone was seen only a few times. The chain recombines TRBV7-2 with TRBJ1-1; the match to TRBD1 covers 7 bases. This CDR3 has 13 residues. Germline V gene sequence: CDR1 SGHTA, CDR2 FQGNSA. Trimming cost V 3 bases and J 6 bases; bases outside gene matches: 4. CDR3 in DNA: TGTGCCAGCAGCTTTCTAGGGGGCTCTGAAGCTTTCTTT. Translating it yields CASSFLGGSEAFF.

The chain joins TRBV9 to TRBJ2-7; D uncertain. This CDR3 contains 13 residues. V gave up 3 bases and J gave up 0 bases, with 7 bases separating them. Germline CDR1 reads SGDLS; CDR2 reads YYNGEE. The CDR3 loop is CASSASGSYEQYF. The CDR3 nucleotides are TGTGCCAGCAGCGCCTCCGGCTCCTACGAGCAGTACTTC.